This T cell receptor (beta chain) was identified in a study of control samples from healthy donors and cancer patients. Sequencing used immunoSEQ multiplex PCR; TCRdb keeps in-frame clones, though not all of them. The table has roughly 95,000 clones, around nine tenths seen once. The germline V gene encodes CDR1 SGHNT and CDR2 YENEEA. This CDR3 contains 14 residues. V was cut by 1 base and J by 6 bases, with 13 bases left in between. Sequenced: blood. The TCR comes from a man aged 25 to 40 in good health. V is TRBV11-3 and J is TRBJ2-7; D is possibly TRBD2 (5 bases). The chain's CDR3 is CASSLGPSAGEQYF. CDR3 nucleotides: TGTGCCAGCAGCTTAGGTCCATCGGCGGGCGAGCAGTACTTC. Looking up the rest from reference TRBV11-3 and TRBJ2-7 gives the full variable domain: EAGVVQSPRYKIIEKKQPVAFWCNPISGHNTLYWYLQNLGQGPELLIRYENEEAVDDSQLPKDRFSAERLKGVDSTLKIQPAELGDSAVYLCASSLGPSAGEQYFGPGTRLTVT.